This is a list of T cell receptor beta chains from one sample in a study of STAT5B mutations in CD4+ large granular lymphocyte leukemia. The repertoire was sequenced with immunoSEQ multiplex PCR; TCRdb's copy has only in-frame clones and lacks some. The repertoire has roughly 23,000 clones, 78% of them found once; the top ten carry under 0.5%. The sample taken for sequencing was CD4+ T cells from blood buffy coats. The source of these receptors is a human donor in good health. CDR3s include the opening cysteine and the closing phenylalanine or tryptophan. Each record gives: J gene, V gene, D gene, clone size, CDR3 protein, CDR3 DNA. D genes are given only for firm matches. Part of the rows lack a size; the others show once, few, many or a class for expanded clones.

J gene: TRBJ2-7; V gene: TRBV5-1; D gene: NA; clone size: few; CDR3 protein: CASSLRPGNEQYF; CDR3 DNA: TGCGCCAGCAGCTTGAGGCCGGGAAACGAGCAGTACTTC
J gene: TRBJ2-4; V gene: TRBV7-3; D gene: TRBD2; clone size: few; CDR3 protein: CASSSGLEGIQYF; CDR3 DNA: TGTGCCAGCAGCTCTGGACTAGAGGGCATTCAGTACTTC
J gene: TRBJ2-6; V gene: TRBV28; D gene: NA; clone size: NA; CDR3 protein: CASSYRAGANVLTF; CDR3 DNA: TGTGCCAGCAGTTACAGGGCCGGGGCCAACGTCCTGACTTTC
J gene: TRBJ2-1; V gene: TRBV18; D gene: NA; clone size: NA; CDR3 protein: CASSPLGNEQFF; CDR3 DNA: TGTGCCAGCTCACCACTAGGTAATGAGCAGTTCTTC
J gene: TRBJ2-7; V gene: TRBV19; D gene: NA; clone size: NA; CDR3 protein: CASGAGLEQYF; CDR3 DNA: TGTGCCAGTGGTGCAGGGCTGGAGCAGTACTTC
J gene: TRBJ2-5; V gene: TRBV14; D gene: NA; clone size: NA; CDR3 protein: CASSQDYLQETQYF; CDR3 DNA: TGTGCCAGCAGCCAAGATTACCTCCAAGAGACCCAGTACTTC
J gene: TRBJ2-7; V gene: TRBV27; D gene: TRBD2; clone size: NA; CDR3 protein: CASRDGGGGYEQYF; CDR3 DNA: TGTGCCAGCAGGGACGGGGGGGGCGGGTACGAGCAGTACTTC
J gene: TRBJ2-2; V gene: TRBV2; D gene: TRBD2; clone size: NA; CDR3 protein: CASSPGTSGTGELFF; CDR3 DNA: TGTGCCAGCAGCCCCGGGACTAGCGGCACCGGGGAGCTGTTTTTT
J gene: TRBJ2-4; V gene: TRBV30; D gene: NA; clone size: NA; CDR3 protein: CAWSVDSLIIQYF; CDR3 DNA: TGTGCCTGGAGTGTGGATTCCCTTATCATTCAGTACTTC
J gene: TRBJ2-3; V gene: TRBV28; D gene: TRBD1; clone size: NA; CDR3 protein: CASRTPGQGGTDTQYF; CDR3 DNA: TGTGCCAGCAGGACTCCGGGACAGGGGGGTACAGATACGCAGTATTTT
J gene: TRBJ2-7; V gene: TRBV7-2; D gene: TRBD2; clone size: few; CDR3 protein: CASSLKAGGPYEQYF; CDR3 DNA: TGTGCCAGCAGCTTAAAAGCGGGAGGACCCTACGAGCAGTACTTC
J gene: TRBJ2-5; V gene: TRBV5-1; D gene: TRBD2; clone size: NA; CDR3 protein: CASSSGLAGDNQETQYF; CDR3 DNA: TGCGCCAGCAGCTCAGGACTAGCGGGAGATAACCAAGAGACCCAGTACTTC
J gene: TRBJ2-7; V gene: TRBV18; D gene: TRBD1; clone size: NA; CDR3 protein: CASSSRRGQGTLGYEQYF; CDR3 DNA: TGTGCCAGCTCTTCCCGTAGGGGACAGGGTACACTTGGCTACGAGCAGTACTTC
J gene: TRBJ2-3; V gene: TRBV9; D gene: TRBD2; clone size: NA; CDR3 protein: CASSSRTSRTDTQYF; CDR3 DNA: TGTGCCAGCAGCTCGCGGACTAGCCGCACAGATACGCAGTATTTT
J gene: TRBJ2-2; V gene: TRBV5-4; D gene: TRBD1; clone size: NA; CDR3 protein: CASSTPGTGVATGELFF; CDR3 DNA: TGTGCCAGCAGCACCCCCGGGACAGGGGTTGCTACCGGGGAGCTGTTTTTT
J gene: TRBJ1-5; V gene: TRBV4-3; D gene: NA; clone size: NA; CDR3 protein: CASSQTLVGNQPQHF; CDR3 DNA: TGCGCCAGCAGCCAGACATTGGTAGGCAATCAGCCCCAGCATTTT
J gene: TRBJ2-3; V gene: TRBV7-3; D gene: TRBD1; clone size: once; CDR3 protein: CASSNRQGTATDTQYF; CDR3 DNA: TGTGCCAGCAGCAACCGACAGGGGACTGCGACAGATACGCAGTATTTT
J gene: TRBJ2-7; V gene: TRBV6-5; D gene: NA; clone size: NA; CDR3 protein: CASSLQTRHEQYF; CDR3 DNA: TGTGCCAGCAGCCTCCAAACAAGGCACGAGCAGTACTTC
J gene: TRBJ2-1; V gene: TRBV10-2; D gene: NA; clone size: NA; CDR3 protein: CASRGSGLRGTNNEQFF; CDR3 DNA: TGCGCCAGTAGAGGGAGTGGACTGAGAGGGACCAACAATGAGCAGTTCTTC
J gene: TRBJ1-5; V gene: TRBV19; D gene: TRBD1; clone size: NA; CDR3 protein: CASSIRTGANQPQHF; CDR3 DNA: TGTGCCAGTAGTATCCGGACAGGGGCCAATCAGCCCCAGCATTTT
J gene: TRBJ2-2; V gene: TRBV28; D gene: NA; clone size: NA; CDR3 protein: CASKRPTGELFF; CDR3 DNA: TGTGCCAGCAAAAGGCCCACCGGGGAGCTGTTTTTT
J gene: TRBJ2-1; V gene: TRBV13; D gene: NA; clone size: NA; CDR3 protein: CASSSGGASYNEQFF; CDR3 DNA: TGTGCCAGCAGCTCCGGCGGGGCCTCCTACAATGAGCAGTTCTTC
J gene: TRBJ2-7; V gene: TRBV5-1; D gene: NA; clone size: few; CDR3 protein: CASSLDGRVDEQYF; CDR3 DNA: TGCGCCAGCAGCTTGGATGGCAGGGTCGACGAGCAGTACTTC
J gene: TRBJ1-2; V gene: TRBV29-1; D gene: NA; clone size: NA; CDR3 protein: CSVDLLTNYGYTF; CDR3 DNA: TGCAGCGTTGATCTGTTAACTAACTATGGCTACACCTTC
J gene: TRBJ1-1; V gene: TRBV7-2; D gene: NA; clone size: once; CDR3 protein: CASSLVGRGYGNTEAFF; CDR3 DNA: TGTGCCAGCAGCTTAGTAGGGAGGGGTTACGGGAACACTGAAGCTTTCTTT
J gene: TRBJ2-2; V gene: TRBV7-3; D gene: NA; clone size: once; CDR3 protein: CASSLLSGAVATGELFF; CDR3 DNA: TGTGCCAGCAGCTTACTCTCGGGGGCTGTAGCAACCGGGGAGCTGTTTTTT
J gene: TRBJ1-2; V gene: TRBV5-4; D gene: TRBD1; clone size: NA; CDR3 protein: CASSSPPDRKVTF; CDR3 DNA: TGTGCCAGCAGCTCCCCCCCGGACAGGAAGGTCACCTTC
J gene: TRBJ1-5; V gene: TRBV27; D gene: NA; clone size: NA; CDR3 protein: CASSLSAGGEQPQHF; CDR3 DNA: TGTGCCAGCAGTTTATCCGCGGGCGGGGAACAGCCCCAGCATTTT
J gene: TRBJ1-4; V gene: TRBV15; D gene: TRBD1; clone size: NA; CDR3 protein: CATSRAGTGVLEKLFF; CDR3 DNA: TGTGCCACCAGCAGGGCCGGGACAGGGGTGCTTGAAAAACTGTTTTTT
J gene: TRBJ2-2; V gene: TRBV6-1; D gene: NA; clone size: NA; CDR3 protein: CASSGQVFDGELFF; CDR3 DNA: TGTGCCAGCAGTGGACAGGTCTTTGACGGGGAGCTGTTTTTT
J gene: TRBJ2-7; V gene: TRBV27; D gene: TRBD1; clone size: NA; CDR3 protein: CASSPTMTGGVEQYF; CDR3 DNA: TGTGCCAGCAGTCCCACGATGACAGGGGGCGTCGAGCAGTACTTC
J gene: TRBJ1-4; V gene: TRBV7-2; D gene: NA; clone size: NA; CDR3 protein: CASSLGRRNEKLFF; CDR3 DNA: TGTGCCAGCAGCTTAGGGCGGCGGAATGAAAAACTGTTTTTT
J gene: TRBJ2-1; V gene: TRBV5-4; D gene: NA; clone size: NA; CDR3 protein: CASSSGQSRIYNEQFF; CDR3 DNA: TGTGCCAGCAGCTCCGGACAGAGTAGAATATACAATGAGCAGTTCTTC
J gene: TRBJ1-1; V gene: TRBV7-7; D gene: NA; clone size: NA; CDR3 protein: CASSLSGPLRTEAFF; CDR3 DNA: TGTGCTAGCAGCTTATCGGGGCCCCTAAGAACTGAAGCTTTCTTT
J gene: TRBJ2-7; V gene: TRBV5-1; D gene: TRBD1; clone size: NA; CDR3 protein: CASSGTGGRSYEQYF; CDR3 DNA: TGCGCCAGCAGCGGAACAGGGGGGAGATCCTACGAGCAGTACTTC
J gene: TRBJ2-1; V gene: TRBV6-5; D gene: TRBD2; clone size: NA; CDR3 protein: CASSYLAGINEQFF; CDR3 DNA: TGTGCCAGCAGTTACTTAGCGGGGATCAATGAGCAGTTCTTC
J gene: TRBJ2-3; V gene: TRBV11-2; D gene: NA; clone size: NA; CDR3 protein: CASLGSGTSTDTQYF; CDR3 DNA: TGTGCCAGCTTGGGGTCAGGGACGAGCACAGATACGCAGTATTTT
J gene: TRBJ2-7; V gene: TRBV7-2; D gene: TRBD1; clone size: NA; CDR3 protein: CASSSLRDRAVDEQYF; CDR3 DNA: TGTGCCAGCAGCAGCCTCCGGGACAGGGCCGTCGACGAGCAGTACTTC
J gene: TRBJ2-1; V gene: TRBV29-1; D gene: TRBD2; clone size: once; CDR3 protein: CSATLAGGSYNEQFF; CDR3 DNA: TGCAGCGCGACCCTAGCGGGAGGCTCCTACAATGAGCAGTTCTTC
J gene: TRBJ1-2; V gene: TRBV6-6; D gene: NA; clone size: NA; CDR3 protein: CASRPTAVDGYTF; CDR3 DNA: TGTGCCAGCAGGCCGACAGCGGTAGACGGCTACACCTTC
J gene: TRBJ1-3; V gene: TRBV11-2; D gene: NA; clone size: NA; CDR3 protein: CASRLDSSGNTIYF; CDR3 DNA: TGTGCCAGCAGGTTGGATAGCTCTGGAAACACCATATATTTT
J gene: TRBJ2-1; V gene: TRBV28; D gene: NA; clone size: NA; CDR3 protein: CASSLFYRSVPYEQFF; CDR3 DNA: TGTGCCAGCAGTTTATTCTATAGGTCCGTCCCTTATGAGCAGTTCTTC
J gene: TRBJ1-1; V gene: TRBV18; D gene: NA; clone size: few; CDR3 protein: CASSLAGGEGTEAFF; CDR3 DNA: TGTGCCAGCTCGCTCGCCGGGGGCGAGGGTACTGAAGCTTTCTTT
J gene: TRBJ2-5; V gene: TRBV25-1; D gene: TRBD1; clone size: NA; CDR3 protein: CASSPQGVGRETQYF; CDR3 DNA: TGTGCCAGCAGTCCCCAGGGGGTCGGTAGGGAGACCCAGTACTTC
J gene: TRBJ1-2; V gene: TRBV6-1; D gene: NA; clone size: NA; CDR3 protein: CASSGRDMGYGYTF; CDR3 DNA: TGTGCCAGCAGTGGCCGGGACATGGGCTATGGCTACACCTTC
J gene: TRBJ2-3; V gene: TRBV28; D gene: NA; clone size: NA; CDR3 protein: CASSLGGAQGDTQYF; CDR3 DNA: TGTGCCAGCAGTTTGGGGGGGGCTCAGGGAGATACGCAGTATTTT
J gene: TRBJ2-2; V gene: TRBV7-2; D gene: TRBD2; clone size: NA; CDR3 protein: CASSRQSGRAGMAGELFF; CDR3 DNA: TGTGCCAGCAGTCGACAAAGCGGGAGAGCGGGGATGGCCGGGGAGCTGTTTTTT
J gene: TRBJ2-7; V gene: TRBV6-6; D gene: NA; clone size: NA; CDR3 protein: CASSLRTDSYEQYF; CDR3 DNA: TGTGCCAGCAGTTTGAGGACAGACTCCTACGAGCAGTACTTC
J gene: TRBJ2-2; V gene: TRBV19; D gene: NA; clone size: NA; CDR3 protein: CASSIFARRGNTGELFF; CDR3 DNA: TGTGCCAGTAGTATATTCGCCCGCAGGGGAAACACCGGGGAGCTGTTTTTT
J gene: TRBJ2-7; V gene: TRBV28; D gene: NA; clone size: NA; CDR3 protein: CASSPIAYEQYF; CDR3 DNA: TGTGCCAGCAGTCCAATCGCTTACGAGCAGTACTTC
J gene: TRBJ1-1; V gene: TRBV28; D gene: NA; clone size: NA; CDR3 protein: CASRSLEGAAEAFF; CDR3 DNA: TGTGCCAGCAGATCGCTCGAAGGGGCAGCTGAAGCTTTCTTT
J gene: TRBJ1-1; V gene: TRBV7-8; D gene: TRBD1; clone size: NA; CDR3 protein: CASSIQGAATEAFF; CDR3 DNA: TGTGCCAGCAGCATCCAGGGGGCGGCCACTGAAGCTTTCTTT
J gene: TRBJ2-1; V gene: TRBV7-3; D gene: TRBD1; clone size: NA; CDR3 protein: CASSLDGTGVYSEQFF; CDR3 DNA: TGTGCCAGCAGCTTAGATGGGACAGGGGTGTACAGTGAGCAGTTCTTC
J gene: TRBJ1-1; V gene: TRBV19; D gene: TRBD1; clone size: NA; CDR3 protein: CASSITGVNTEAFF; CDR3 DNA: TGTGCCAGTAGTATTACAGGGGTGAACACTGAAGCTTTCTTT